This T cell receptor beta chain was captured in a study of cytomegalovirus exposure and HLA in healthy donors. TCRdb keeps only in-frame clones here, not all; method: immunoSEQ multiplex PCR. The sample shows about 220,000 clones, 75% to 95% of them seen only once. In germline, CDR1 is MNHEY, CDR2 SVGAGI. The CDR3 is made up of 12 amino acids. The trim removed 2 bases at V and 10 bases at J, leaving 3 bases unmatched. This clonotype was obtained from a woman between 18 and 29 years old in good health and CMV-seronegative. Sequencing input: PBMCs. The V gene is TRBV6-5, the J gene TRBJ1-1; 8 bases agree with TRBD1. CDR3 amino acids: CASSYSTGGAFF. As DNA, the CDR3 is TGTGCCAGCAGTTACAGCACAGGGGGAGCTTTCTTT.